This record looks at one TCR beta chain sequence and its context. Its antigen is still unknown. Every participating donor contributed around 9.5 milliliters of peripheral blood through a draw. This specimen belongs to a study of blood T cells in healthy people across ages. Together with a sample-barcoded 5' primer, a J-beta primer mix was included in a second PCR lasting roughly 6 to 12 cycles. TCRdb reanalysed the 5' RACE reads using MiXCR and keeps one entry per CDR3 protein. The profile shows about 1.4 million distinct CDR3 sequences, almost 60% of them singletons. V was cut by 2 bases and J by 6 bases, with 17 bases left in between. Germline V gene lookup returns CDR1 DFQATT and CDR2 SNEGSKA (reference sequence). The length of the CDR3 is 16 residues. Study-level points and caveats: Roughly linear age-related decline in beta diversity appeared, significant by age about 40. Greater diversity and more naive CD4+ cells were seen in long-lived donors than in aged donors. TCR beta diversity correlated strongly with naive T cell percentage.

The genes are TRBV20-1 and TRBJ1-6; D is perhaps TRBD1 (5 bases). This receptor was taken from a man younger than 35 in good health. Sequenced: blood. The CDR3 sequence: CSARLATGPFNSPLHF. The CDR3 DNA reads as TGCAGTGCTAGATTGGCCACGGGGCCGTTTAATTCACCCCTCCACTTT.